This is a list of T cell receptor beta chains from one sample in a study of metastatic and nonmetastatic thyroid tumors. With MiXCR, TCRdb reprocessed the PCR reads. The table has some 12,000 clones, roughly 28% seen once. Sequencing was done on a sample of tumor tissue. The source of these receptors is a female donor with papillary thyroid cancer or a benign thyroid nodule (not recorded which). Some clones in this sample may be carry-over from other donors' samples. Each CDR3 is given with its conserved first and last residue. D genes are given only for firm matches. Part of the rows lack a size; the others show once, few, many or a class for expanded clones.

TRBD1 few TRBJ2-5 TRBV6-1 CASSPDREKETQYF TGTGCCAGCAGTCCCGACAGGGAGAAGGAGACCCAGTACTTC
- - TRBJ2-5 TRBV5-1 CASSLAVRQETQYF TGCGCCAGCAGCTTGGCCGTCAGACAAGAGACCCAGTACTTC
- few TRBJ2-2 TRBV12-3/TRBV12-4 CASSLRAGGGANTGELFF TGTGCCAGCAGTTTAAGGGCAGGGGGAGGGGCTAACACCGGGGAGCTGTTTTTT
- - TRBJ2-7 TRBV5-1 CASTDGPASYEQYF TGCGCCAGCACCGACGGCCCCGCTTCCTACGAGCAGTACTTC
- - TRBJ2-5 TRBV6-5 CASSYKDSSKETQYF TGTGCCAGCAGTTATAAAGACAGCTCCAAAGAGACCCAGTACTTC
- many TRBJ1-1 TRBV6-1 CASRRSDTEAFF TGTGCCAGCAGGAGGTCGGACACTGAAGCTTTCTTT
- medium-sized TRBJ2-7 TRBV15 CATSSRTREQYF TGTGCCACCAGCTCTCGGACCCGCGAGCAGTACTTC
- few TRBJ2-7 TRBV27 CASSSSYEQYF TGTGCCAGCAGTAGCTCCTACGAGCAGTACTTC
TRBD2 medium-sized TRBJ2-7 TRBV13 CASSDEREGRRLEPSYEQYF TGTGCCAGCAGCGACGAGCGGGAGGGCCGGCGGCTAGAACCCTCCTACGAGCAGTACTTC
- many TRBJ2-4 TRBV4-2 CASSQGGVTKNIQYF TGTGCCAGCAGCCAAGGGGGGGTGACAAAAAACATTCAGTACTTC
- - TRBJ1-4 TRBV11-2 CASRDSGRVSPPNEKLFF TGTGCCAGCAGGGACTCAGGGCGGGTTAGTCCACCTAATGAAAAACTGTTTTTT
- - TRBJ2-7 TRBV20-1 CSARVRDYEQYF TGCAGTGCCCGGGTCAGGGACTACGAGCAGTACTTC
- - TRBJ2-7 TRBV6-5 CASSYEDRATYF TGTGCCAGCAGTTACGAGGACCGAGCGACGTACTTC
TRBD1 - TRBJ2-5 TRBV19 CASSDRVLETQYF TGTGCCAGTAGCGACAGGGTTTTAGAGACCCAGTACTTC
TRBD1 medium-sized TRBJ1-1 TRBV11-2 CASSFMARGAEAFF TGTGCCAGCAGCTTTATGGCCAGGGGGGCTGAAGCTTTCTTT
TRBD2 medium-sized TRBJ2-7 TRBV27 CASTRTSASYEQYF TGTGCCAGCACCCGGACTAGTGCCTCCTACGAGCAGTACTTC
TRBD1 few TRBJ1-5 TRBV28 CASKGQYNQPQHF TGTGCCAGCAAGGGACAGTACAATCAGCCCCAGCATTTT
- - TRBJ1-1 TRBV28 CASSLRNAGVNTEAFF TGTGCCAGCAGTTTACGGAATGCGGGGGTGAACACTGAAGCTTTCTTT
- - TRBJ2-2 TRBV12-3/TRBV12-4 CASSSGGHTGELFF TGTGCCAGCAGTTCCGGGGGGCACACCGGGGAGCTGTTTTTT
TRBD2 - TRBJ2-7 TRBV2 CASMGGRSGEQYF TGTGCCAGCATGGGCGGGAGAAGTGGCGAGCAGTACTTC
TRBD1 - TRBJ1-6 TRBV6-1 CASSLGQVLHF TGTGCCAGCAGTCTCGGACAGGTCCTCCACTTT
TRBD2 - TRBJ2-1 TRBV12-3/TRBV12-4 CASSQGTSGENEQFF TGTGCCAGCAGTCAAGGGACTAGCGGAGAGAATGAGCAGTTCTTC
TRBD1 - TRBJ1-6 TRBV20-1 CSAPTGTGGDSPLHF TGCAGTGCACCGACCGGGACAGGGGGCGATTCACCCCTCCACTTT
- - TRBJ2-7 TRBV7-3 CASSLTGGQQYYEQYF TGTGCCAGCAGCTTAACTGGTGGGCAACAATACTACGAGCAGTACTTC
- - TRBJ1-1 TRBV12-3/TRBV12-4 CASSLGGAGTEAFF TGTGCCAGCAGTTTAGGGGGGGCGGGCACTGAAGCTTTCTTT
- many TRBJ2-3 TRBV3-1 CASSQGLPGQRTDTQYF TGTGCCAGCAGCCAGGGATTACCGGGACAACGCACAGATACGCAGTATTTT
TRBD1 - TRBJ1-3 TRBV6-4 CASRDREYNGNTIYF TGTGCCAGCAGGGACAGGGAATATAACGGAAACACCATATATTTT
TRBD1 medium-sized TRBJ2-5 TRBV11-2 CASSQPRDRVEETQYF TGTGCCAGCAGCCAACCCCGGGACAGGGTGGAAGAGACCCAGTACTTC
- medium-sized TRBJ1-3 TRBV10-3 CAISQTGTVSGNTIYF TGTGCCATCAGTCAAACCGGGACCGTCTCTGGAAACACCATATATTTT
- few TRBJ1-5 TRBV28 CASSYGQSNQPQHF TGTGCCAGCAGTTATGGGCAGAGCAATCAGCCCCAGCATTTT
- - TRBJ1-4 TRBV12-3/TRBV12-4 CASSLTLTGEEKLFF TGTGCCAGCAGTTTAACCCTTACCGGGGAGGAAAAACTGTTTTTT
- medium-sized TRBJ2-7 TRBV20-1 CSAPGAGSMGEQYF TGCAGTGCCCCTGGGGCAGGGTCGATGGGGGAGCAGTACTTC
TRBD2 medium-sized TRBJ2-7 TRBV12-3/TRBV12-4 CASRRGVNEQYF TGTGCCAGCCGCCGGGGGGTAAACGAGCAGTACTTC
TRBD1 medium-sized TRBJ2-1 TRBV28 CASSLAGGSYNEQFF TGTGCCAGCAGTTTGGCAGGGGGCTCCTACAATGAGCAGTTCTTC
- once TRBJ2-5 TRBV12-3/TRBV12-4 CASSLNLLETQYF TGTGCCAGCAGTTTAAATCTGCTCGAGACCCAGTACTTC
- medium-sized TRBJ2-7 TRBV20-1 CGGTSTYEQYF TGCGGAGGGACATCTACCTACGAGCAGTACTTC
TRBD1 once TRBJ1-4 TRBV5-8 CASSQGTGLNEKLFF TGTGCCAGCAGCCAAGGGACAGGTCTTAATGAAAAACTGTTTTTT
- medium-sized TRBJ1-5 TRBV7-9 CASSLELEQPQHF TGTGCCAGCAGCTTAGAATTGGAGCAGCCCCAGCATTTT
TRBD1 medium-sized TRBJ2-5 TRBV5-1 CASSFGQGFSETQYF TGCGCCAGCAGCTTCGGACAGGGTTTTTCAGAGACCCAGTACTTC
TRBD2 medium-sized TRBJ2-3 TRBV6-6 CASSYSGTSGRALGDTQYF TGTGCCAGCAGTTACTCTGGGACTAGCGGGAGGGCCCTCGGAGATACGCAGTATTTT
- - TRBJ1-1 TRBV20-1 CSARFGSLNTEAFF TGCAGTGCTAGGTTCGGCAGCTTGAACACTGAAGCTTTCTTT
- - TRBJ2-3 TRBV18 CASSPPRGDTQYF TGTGCCAGCTCACCACCGAGGGGGGATACGCAGTATTTT
TRBD1 few TRBJ2-6 TRBV6-6 CASRVATGGQSGANVLTF TGTGCCAGCAGAGTTGCAACAGGGGGCCAGTCTGGGGCCAACGTCCTGACTTTC
- - TRBJ2-2 TRBV6-1 CASSDSGELFF TGTGCCAGCAGTGACTCCGGGGAGCTGTTTTTT
TRBD1 - TRBJ1-1 TRBV5-1 CASRVGDRNTEAFF TGCGCCAGCAGAGTGGGGGACAGGAACACTGAAGCTTTCTTT
TRBD1 - TRBJ2-1 TRBV11-2 CASSLGQGPYNEQFF TGTGCCAGCAGCCTTGGACAGGGACCCTACAATGAGCAGTTCTTC
- few TRBJ2-3 TRBV5-8 CASSLDLIPGTDTQYF TGTGCCAGCAGCTTGGATCTCATCCCGGGCACAGATACGCAGTATTTT
TRBD2 medium-sized TRBJ2-7 TRBV19 CASSPRAGDEQYF TGTGCCAGTAGTCCGAGAGCGGGAGACGAGCAGTACTTC
- - TRBJ2-1 TRBV5-1 CASSALRYYATSYNEQFF TGCGCCAGCAGCGCCCTTAGATACTATGCGACCTCCTACAATGAGCAGTTCTTC
- medium-sized TRBJ1-1 TRBV5-1 CASSRDGRGTEAFF TGCGCCAGCAGCCGGGACGGTCGGGGGACTGAAGCTTTCTTT
TRBD1 medium-sized TRBJ1-1 TRBV2 CASRSQGATHTEAFF TGTGCCAGCAGGTCACAGGGGGCCACCCACACTGAAGCTTTCTTT
- - TRBJ1-2 TRBV27 CASSLNGAYGYTF TGTGCCAGCAGTTTAAACGGGGCCTATGGCTACACCTTC
- few TRBJ2-7 TRBV6-1 CASRGLAYEQYF TGTGCCAGCAGAGGACTTGCCTACGAGCAGTACTTC
- - TRBJ2-2 TRBV5-1 CASSLDGRTGELFF TGCGCCAGCAGCTTGGACGGACGAACCGGGGAGCTGTTTTTT
TRBD2 medium-sized TRBJ2-1 TRBV2 CASMGGRSYNEQFF TGTGCCAGCATGGGCGGGAGATCCTACAATGAGCAGTTCTTC
TRBD1 few TRBJ2-1 TRBV27 CASGVGTGVNEQFF TGTGCCAGCGGGGTGGGGACAGGGGTCAATGAGCAGTTCTTC
- many TRBJ2-6 TRBV7-2 CASSRDYRFRSGANVLTF TGTGCCAGCAGCCGCGATTACAGGTTTAGGTCTGGGGCCAACGTCCTGACTTTC
- medium-sized TRBJ2-1 TRBV27 CASSSPLFSEVCYNEQFF TGTGCCAGCAGTTCCCCCCTTTTTAGCGAGGTCTGCTATAATGAGCAGTTCTTC
TRBD1 - TRBJ2-1 TRBV7-3 CASSLNTGAGEQFF TGTGCCAGCAGCTTAAATACAGGGGCGGGTGAGCAGTTCTTC